Sequencing of this TCR beta chain was carried out in a study of T cell responses to AZD1222 COVID-19 vaccine. Overall study results and limits: Close to half of spike-specific TCRs reportedly recognize unmutated variant regions.

The CDR3 is 15 amino acids. CDR1 and CDR2 from the germline V gene are MNHEY and SMNVEV (reference sequence). V lost 2 bases and J lost 6, with 14 bases in between. In regard to this clone: The antigen is unknown.

TCRdb keeps only in-frame clones here, not all; method: immunoSEQ multiplex PCR. In the table there are some 120,000 clones, around 88% of which are singletons. The V call is TRBV27, the J call TRBJ1-5; D is perhaps TRBD1 (5 bases). The material sequenced was peripheral blood, taken on day 0 of AZD1222 vaccination. The sequence came from an adult in good health. This chain's CDR3 is CASSLNEQGGQPQHF. The CDR3 bases are TGTGCCAGCAGTTTAAACGAGCAGGGCGGTCAGCCCCAGCATTTT.